This T cell receptor (beta chain) originates from a study of blood T cell repertoires in COVID-19. As for the study in general: The study drew acute and convalescent COVID-19 samples from the United States, Italy and Spain. Sample material is recorded as cDNA or gDNA derived from T cells, B-cell-depleted T cells, or PBMCs.

The V and J ends lost 0 bases and 8 bases respectively, with 17 bases between them. This CDR3 has 16 amino acids. Germline V gene sequence: CDR1 WNHNN, CDR2 SYGVQD (reference sequence). Under the authors' procedure: By means of reference gene primer amplification, nucleated cell counts were estimated. The protocol was immunoSEQ multiplex PCR, while the TCRdb copy is restricted to in-frame clones and leaves out a portion. V and J calls and clone size are copied from that table; D and trimming were computed from the DNA. The data show fewer than 250,000 clones, around 80% seen once. This clone was seen once.

The sample consisted of peripheral blood. This TCR came from a human donor in a cohort sampled during active COVID-19. The V gene is TRBV10-1, the J gene TRBJ2-1, with D tentatively TRBD1 (6 bases). This CDR3 reads CASSESAGDTTDEQFF. The CDR3 DNA follows: TGCGCCAGCAGTGAGTCCGCAGGGGATACGACGGATGAGCAGTTCTTC.